These 17 T cell receptor beta chains originate from one sample sequenced in a study of CD8+ T cells in alopecia areata. Extracted RNA was reverse transcribed, and the resulting cDNA served as sequencing template. Profiled with immunoSEQ multiplex PCR; TCRdb holds only in-frame clones, not every one. This table has fewer than 200,000 clones, just under 60% appearing once. The material was CD4+ T cells sorted from blood, obtained at week 0. The receptors stem from a human donor with alopecia areata.

This rearrangement joins TRBV5-1 to TRBJ2-1; weak D call: TRBD2 (5 bases). The germline V gene encodes CDR1 SGHRS and CDR2 YFSETQ. V lost 0 bases to trimming and J lost 7 bases, with 14 bases between them. The CDR3 contains 15 residues. The DNA for the CDR3 is TGCGCCAGCAGCTTGGGCGGGTCGAAGGGTAATGAGCAGTTCTTC. Protein sequence: CASSLGGSKGNEQFF.

The chain couples TRBV5-1 to TRBJ1-6, with TRBD1 matching 7 bases. The CDR3 totals 17 residues. V lost 4 bases and J lost 0; bases outside the gene matches: 7. Germline CDR1 reads SGHRS; CDR2 reads YFSETQ. CDR3 DNA: TGCGCCAGCAGCCCTGGGACAGTTACCTCCTATAATTCACCCCTCCACTTT. It codes for CASSPGTVTSYNSPLHF.

This clone has a handful of counts. The chain employs TRBV29-1 and TRBJ2-7, with 8 bases matching TRBD2. CDR3 length: 12 residues. In germline, CDR1 is SQVTM, CDR2 ANQGSEA. The CDR3 spells CRPGGPVNEQYF. CDR3 DNA sequence: TGCAGGCCGGGGGGGCCGGTCAACGAGCAGTACTTC.

There are many counts of this clone. V and J are TRBV19 and TRBJ2-2, with 8 bases aligning to TRBD2. Per the germline V gene, CDR1 is LNHDA and CDR2 is SQIVND (reference sequence). This CDR3 region has 15 residues. V shed 10 bases and J 1 base; nucleotides not matched to a gene: 8. The CDR3 sequence: CATKGTSRNTGELFF. The CDR3 DNA is TGTGCCACTAAAGGGACTAGTCGGAACACCGGGGAGCTGTTTTTT.

This clone was picked up one time. The chain combines TRBV10-3 with TRBJ2-3; perhaps D is TRBD1 or TRBD2 (5 bases each). Trimming took 7 bases from V and 2 from J, leaving 10 bases between them. The CDR3 loop spans 13 amino acids. Germline V gene lookup returns CDR1 ENHRY and CDR2 SYGVKD. CDR3 sequence reads: CAITGDPTDTQYF. The CDR3 DNA sequence: TGTGCCATCACCGGGGACCCCACAGATACGCAGTATTTT.

This clone appeared a few times. The chain uses TRBV11-2 and TRBJ2-3; D remains ambiguous. The ends were cut back, 7 bases at V and 1 base at J, with 12 bases in the middle. CDR1 is SGHAT, CDR2 FQNNGV, per germline. This CDR3 has 14 amino acids. The CDR3 DNA follows: TGTGCCAGCACCAGACTCAGCCGCACAGATACGCAGTATTTT. It specifies CASTRLSRTDTQYF.

This clone has a handful of counts. The V call is TRBV7-9, the J call TRBJ2-5; no clear D gene. Looked up from germline, CDR1 is SEHNR and CDR2 is FQNEAQ (reference sequence). With 1 base removed from V and 4 bases from J, the gap between germline ends came to 10 bases. The CDR3 totals 14 residues. CDR3 in DNA: TGTGCCAGCAGCTTAGGCGGCAGCCCAGAGACCCAGTACTTC. This encodes CASSLGGSPETQYF. The full variable domain, rest sourced from reference TRBV7-9 and TRBJ2-5, is DTGVSQNPRHKITKRGQNVTFRCDPISEHNRLYWYRQTLGQGPEFLTYFQNEAQLEKSRLLSDRFSAERPKGSFSTLEIQRTEQGDSAMYLCASSLGGSPETQYFGPGTRLLVL.

This clone was detected a few times. V gene TRBV19 combines with J gene TRBJ2-4, with a tentative D call TRBD2 (5 bases). The CDR3 is 16 amino acids. Between the trimmed V and J ends, which lost 11 bases and 0 bases, there was a span of 20 bases. CDR1 is LNHDA and CDR2 is SQIVND in the germline V gene (reference sequence). The CDR3, as DNA: TGTGCCTCTTCCGCCGGGGATTGGGTAGCCAAAAACATTCAGTACTTC. This gives the protein CASSAGDWVAKNIQYF.

For the CDR3, the DNA is TGTGCCTGCGCCCGAGGGGGCCGGTACGACTATGGCTACACCTTC. This encodes CACARGGRYDYGYTF. This chain connects TRBV30 to TRBJ1-2, with 7 bases matching TRBD1. The CDR3 is 15 residues long. Germline loops: CDR1 GTSNPN, CDR2 SVGIG (reference sequence). The ends lost 6 bases at V and 3 bases at J; junction bases unmatched: 13.

The CDR3 here is CASSLQGASSGANVLTF. The CDR3 nucleotides are TGCGCCAGCAGCTTACAGGGGGCGAGCTCTGGGGCCAACGTCCTGACTTTC. The chain links TRBV5-1 to TRBJ2-6; TRBD1 matches 9 bases. The germline V gene has CDR1 SGHRS and CDR2 YFSETQ. The CDR3 spans 17 residues. The junction had 3 bases not matched to a gene; V was cut back by 2 bases and J by 0 bases. Using reference TRBV5-1 and TRBJ2-6 for the parts outside the CDR3, the full variable domain is KAGVTQTPRYLIKTRGQQVTLSCSPISGHRSVSWYQQTPGQGLQFLFEYFSETQRNKGNFPGRFSGRQFSNSRSEMNVSTLELGDSALYLCASSLQGASSGANVLTFGAGSRLTVL.

This clone was detected only a few times. The gene calls are TRBV7-9 and TRBJ1-6; D not certain. The CDR3 runs 13 residues. Germline loops: CDR1 SEHNR, CDR2 FQNEAQ (reference sequence). Trimming cost V 5 bases and J 8 bases, with 10 bases left between them. The chain's CDR3 is CASSPDRDSPLHF. The CDR3 DNA reads as TGTGCCAGCAGCCCCGACCGGGATTCACCCCTCCACTTT.

The gene calls are TRBV30 and TRBJ1-3, with D perhaps TRBD1 (5 bases). The germline V gene encodes CDR1 GTSNPN and CDR2 SVGIG (reference sequence). V lost 5 bases to trimming and J lost 1 base, with 6 bases between them. The CDR3 has 12 amino acids. The chain's CDR3 is CAWQGSGNTIYF. Written as DNA, the CDR3 is TGTGCCTGGCAGGGATCTGGAAACACCATATATTTT.

This clone was detected only a few times. The rearrangement uses TRBV6-6 and TRBJ1-4, with D hard to call. The germline gives CDR1 MNHNY, CDR2 SVGAGI (reference sequence). This CDR3 has 13 residues. Trimming pared 8 bases from V and 7 bases from J, leaving 14 bases between. CDR3 nucleotides: TGTGCCAGCGCGGGCAGGCCAACTGAAAAACTGTTTTTT. Protein product: CASAGRPTEKLFF.

A remark on this clone: The junction departs from the called germline gene at one end, perhaps through a read error. The chain uses TRBV5-6 and TRBJ1-6, with a possible D match to TRBD1 (5 bases). The CDR3 sequence is 16 residues long. Germline lookup yields CDR1 SGHDT and CDR2 YYEEEE. Here the CDR3 DNA reads TGTGCCAGCAGATTGGGAGGGGCGTCCTATAATTCACCCCTCCACTTT. The encoded protein is CASRLGGASYNSPLHF.

The rearrangement joins TRBV4-1 to TRBJ2-5, with a possible D match to TRBD1 (5 bases). The CDR3 totals 17 residues. The V end lost 1 base, the J end lost 5 bases, and 20 bases lay between the germline ends. Per germline, CDR1 MGHRA and CDR2 YSYEKL. The CDR3 region has the DNA TGCGCCAGCAGCCAAGGCGACAGCCAACCCCAACGGGAGACCCAGTACTTC. This codes for CASSQGDSQPQRETQYF.

The chain recombines TRBV2 with TRBJ1-4; unclear D gene. The germline gives CDR1 SNHLY, CDR2 FYNNEI. CDR3 length: 17 residues. V gave up 6 bases and J gave up 5 bases, with 22 bases separating them. Written as DNA, the CDR3 is TGTGCCAGCAGACCCTCTATCCTCACCCGGGAAAATGAAAAACTGTTTTTT. Protein: CASRPSILTRENEKLFF.

This clone was found a few times. The chain recombines TRBV7-6 with TRBJ2-7; the match to TRBD1 covers 8 bases. Trimming cost V 5 bases and J 4 bases; bases outside gene matches: 13. Germline V gives CDR1 SGHVS, CDR2 FNYEAQ. CDR3 length: 16 residues. The CDR3 DNA reads TGTGCCAGCAGCAAACTGCCAGGGGGCGCGAGGTACGAGCAGTACTTC. Encoded protein: CASSKLPGGARYEQYF.